One sample yielded the 9 T cell receptor beta chains listed below, sequenced in a study of Graves' ophthalmopathy and Graves' hyperthyroidism. RNA transcripts were the source from which TCR beta CDR3 regions were amplified. HTBI primers were used in a first-round RT-PCR, which preceded a second-round multiplex PCR. TCRdb re-analysed the multiplex PCR reads in MiXCR, keeping a single row per CDR3 protein. The sample holds over 500,000 distinct CDR3 sequences, 20% to 25% seen once. Input material: peripheral blood. All receptors derive from a woman younger than 30 with stable Graves' hyperthyroidism. Some clones in this sample may be carry-over from other donors' samples.

About this clonotype itself: A much more abundant neighbour one base away suggests this may be a read error. CDR3 sequence (DNA): TGTGCCAGCAGCGTAGGGACAGGGGGTCAGCCCCAGCATTTT. Translated, it gives CASSVGTGGQPQHF. The chain joins TRBV9 to TRBJ1-5, with 10 positions matching TRBD1. This CDR3 is 14 amino acids long. V was clipped by 0 bases and J by 6 bases; unmatched bases: 0. In germline, CDR1 is SGDLS, CDR2 YYNGEE.

This clonotype was counted ten times or more. The V and J genes are TRBV12-5 and TRBJ2-5; 7 nucleotides line up with TRBD1. V was pared by 1 base and J by 4 bases, with 0 bases of the junction left unmatched. There are 13 residues in the CDR3. Germline V gene sequence: CDR1 LGHNT, CDR2 FRNRAP. The CDR3 DNA is TGTGCTAGTGGTTTGGACAGGGGAGAGACCCAGTACTTC. Translating it yields CASGLDRGETQYF.

This clonotype was observed many times. The chain links TRBV20-1 to TRBJ2-7, with D uncertain. The CDR3 is made up of 13 amino acids. The germline gives CDR1 DFQATT, CDR2 SNEGSKA (reference sequence). V shed 0 bases and J shed 3 bases, with 9 bases lying between them. The CDR3 loop is CSARDPDHYEQYF. DNA of the CDR3: TGCAGTGCTAGAGATCCCGACCACTACGAGCAGTACTTC.

This clonotype was seen many times. The chain has TRBV4-1 and TRBJ1-5; D remains ambiguous. This CDR3 region has 16 residues. V shed 1 base and J shed 3 bases, with 13 bases lying between them. Per the germline V gene, CDR1 is MGHRA and CDR2 is YSYEKL. CDR3 residues: CASSQGTGKFNQPQHF. DNA of the CDR3: TGCGCCAGCAGCCAAGGCACGGGAAAATTCAATCAGCCCCAGCATTTT.

CDR3 sequence: CASNDFSRLLGGNQPQHF. In DNA form, the CDR3 reads TGTGCCAGCAACGACTTTTCCCGACTGTTAGGGGGCAATCAGCCCCAGCATTTT. This chain links TRBV19 with TRBJ1-5; D possibly corresponds to TRBD1 (5 bases). Germline lookup yields CDR1 LNHDA and CDR2 SQIVND (reference sequence). This CDR3 has 18 amino acids. The ends were cut back, 9 bases at V and 2 bases at J, with 26 bases in the middle.

The V gene is TRBV5-1, the J gene TRBJ2-2, with D unresolved. The CDR3 length is 16 residues. Between the trimmed V and J ends, which lost 3 bases and 0 bases, there was a span of 12 bases. Germline CDR1 and CDR2: SGHRS and YFSETQ. CDR3 in amino acids: CASSYRLLTNTGELFF. The DNA of the CDR3 is TGCGCCAGCAGCTACAGATTATTAACGAACACCGGGGAGCTGTTTTTT. Together with reference TRBV5-1 and TRBJ2-2, the CDR3 gives the full variable domain: KAGVTQTPRYLIKTRGQQVTLSCSPISGHRSVSWYQQTPGQGLQFLFEYFSETQRNKGNFPGRFSGRQFSNSRSEMNVSTLELGDSALYLCASSYRLLTNTGELFFGEGSRLTVL.

The V call is TRBV5-1, the J call TRBJ1-1; a weak D match, TRBD1 (5 bases). Germline V gene data show CDR1 as SGHRS and CDR2 as YFSETQ. V was shortened by 0 bases and J by 4 bases, with 13 bases between the two germline ends. CDR3 length: 15 residues. The chain's CDR3 is CASSLAGSGTTEAFF. CDR3 in DNA: TGCGCCAGCAGCTTGGCTGGCTCGGGGACCACTGAAGCTTTCTTT.

This clonotype was counted at least ten times. The chain employs TRBV7-3 and TRBJ1-6; possibly TRBD1 for D (5 bases). V lost 1 base and J lost 7, with 11 bases in between. CDR3 length equals 15 residues. CDR1 is SGHTA and CDR2 is FQGTGA in the germline V gene. The CDR3 spells CASSLSGGGNSPLHF. In DNA form, the CDR3 reads TGTGCCAGCAGCTTAAGTGGGGGGGGGAATTCACCCCTCCACTTT.

This clonotype occurred a few times. The chain has TRBV12-3 or TRBV12-4 and TRBJ2-7; the match to TRBD1 covers 10 bases. V gave up 5 bases and J gave up 6 bases; unmatched junction bases: 10. CDR3 size: 15 residues. As DNA, the CDR3 is TGTGCCAGCAGTCTACTCCGGGACAGGGGTCGCGAGCAGTACTTC. This codes for CASSLLRDRGREQYF.